This note documents a single T cell receptor beta chain sequence. Assay used: immunoSEQ multiplex PCR; TCRdb lists only in-frame clones, some missing. The sample yields 200,000 to 250,000 clones, under 85% seen once. The CDR3 is 14 amino acids. Trimming removed 6 bases from V and 7 bases from J; junction bases left unmatched: 12. Germline loops: CDR1 SNHLY, CDR2 FYNNEI. The source of the sample is a study of blood T cell repertoires in COVID-19. The J gene is TRBJ2-7, the V gene TRBV2, with 7 bases that match TRBD1. This TCR derives from a woman in her 30s with COVID-19, enrolled during active disease. Sequencing was carried out using peripheral blood. As DNA, the CDR3 is TGTGCCAGCAGCCCATTGACAGGGCGGCCGGAGCAGTACTTC. This translates into CASSPLTGRPEQYF.